Shown below are 7 T cell receptor beta chains from a single sample sequenced in a study of shared T cell receptors in the human thymus. The repertoire was sequenced with immunoSEQ multiplex PCR; TCRdb's copy has only in-frame clones and lacks some. This table holds about 660,000 clones, approximately 87% found once. These data are also associated with another study on human thymus T cells.

Sequencing input: thymocytes. The receptor source for this set is a boy less than two years old with a congenital heart defect.

The chain employs TRBV15 and TRBJ1-2; TRBD1 is a possible D gene (6 bases). V lost 3 bases and J lost 7, with 15 bases in between. CDR1 LNHNV and CDR2 YYDKDF come from the germline V gene (reference sequence). CDR3 length equals 14 residues. Here the CDR3 reads CATSSVQGIGGYTF. The CDR3 DNA sequence: TGTGCCACCAGCAGTGTACAGGGAATCGGTGGCTACACCTTC. Based on the CDR3 plus reference TRBV15 and TRBJ1-2, the full variable domain is DAMVIQNPRYQVTQFGKPVTLSCSQTLNHNVMYWYQQKSSQAPKLLFHYYDKDFNNEADTPDNFQSRRPNTSFCFLDIRSPGLGDTAMYLCATSSVQGIGGYTFGSGTRLTVV.

CDR3 sequence (DNA): TGTGCCAGCAGCCACCACCCAGGGGCAGGGGACACCGGGGAGCTGTTTTTT. Residues: CASSHHPGAGDTGELFF. V is TRBV7-9 and J is TRBJ2-2, with TRBD1 as a possible D gene (6 bases). Trimming removed 5 bases from V and 3 bases from J, with 19 bases in between. CDR3 length equals 17 residues. CDR1 and CDR2 from the germline V gene are SEHNR and FQNEAQ (reference sequence).

In its sample, this clone was seen a few times. J is TRBJ1-3 and V is TRBV7-2; 7 bases align to TRBD1. The V segment lost 2 bases and the J segment 8 bases; nucleotides outside the gene matches: 9. The CDR3 spans 15 residues. Germline V lookup: CDR1 SGHTA, CDR2 FQGNSA. The CDR3 DNA sequence: TGTGCCAGCAGCTTAAGTAGGGGGCACCGAGACACCATATATTTT. Translation: CASSLSRGHRDTIYF.

CDR3 DNA sequence: TGTGCCATCAGTGGTGACAGGGCCGCAACTAATGAAAAACTGTTTTTT. Residues: CAISGDRAATNEKLFF. The chain recombines TRBV10-3 with TRBJ1-4, with TRBD1 matching over 7 bases. The CDR3 is 16 amino acids. Looked up from germline, CDR1 is ENHRY and CDR2 is SYGVKD. V gave up 4 bases and J gave up 0 bases; unmatched junction bases: 5.

The chain links TRBV6-1 to TRBJ1-1; a possible D gene is TRBD1 (6 bases). There are 18 residues in the CDR3. The ends were cut back, 2 bases at V and 4 bases at J, with 23 bases in the middle. In germline, CDR1 is MNHNS, CDR2 SASEGT. CDR3 DNA: TGTGCCAGCAGTGAAAAGTGGGGTAGTGGGGAGGGGGGCACTGAAGCTTTCTTT. Protein product: CASSEKWGSGEGGTEAFF.

The chain recombines TRBV10-2 with TRBJ1-1; no firm D call. Germline assignment: CDR1 WSHSY and CDR2 SAAADI. This CDR3 has 13 residues. Trimming took off 8 bases at V and 5 bases at J, with 15 bases between the two ends. The CDR3 loop reads CASRGHRPTEAFF. CDR3 DNA: TGCGCCAGCCGAGGGCATAGGCCGACTGAAGCTTTCTTT.

This sequence joins TRBV4-3 and TRBJ2-1; 7 bases are a match to TRBD2. V shed 2 bases, J shed 3 bases, and the junction held 10 bases outside the gene matches. The CDR3 runs to 17 residues. Germline loops: CDR1 LGHNA, CDR2 YSLEER. The CDR3 region has the DNA TGCGCCAGCAGCCAAATAATAGCGGGCGGGGACTACAATGAGCAGTTCTTC. Translation: CASSQIIAGGDYNEQFF.